The 31 T cell receptor beta chains below all came from one sample that was sequenced in a study of CD8+ T cells in alopecia areata. Specified treatment: oral pan-JAK inhibitor, 5-10 mg twice daily. RNA extraction was followed by reverse transcription into cDNA, which acted as the sequencing template. The table came from immunoSEQ multiplex PCR; TCRdb's copy has only in-frame clones and leaves some out. The repertoire includes under 350,000 clones, over 45% of them detected once, and approximately 1.8% sits in the top ten. This specimen consisted of CD4+ T cells sorted from blood, obtained at week 24, from a patient treated with tofacitinib. These TCRs come from a human donor with alopecia areata.

This clone was observed a handful of times. Here the CDR3 DNA reads TGTGCCAGTAGGGACAGGTTCAATCAGCCCCAGCATTTT. This translates into CASRDRFNQPQHF. The chain has TRBV2 and TRBJ1-5; 8 nucleotides agree with TRBD1. The CDR3 contains 13 residues. Germline CDR1 reads SNHLY; CDR2 reads FYNNEI. Unmatched junction bases numbered 4, after V lost 9 bases and J lost 3 bases.

The chain employs TRBV29-1 and TRBJ2-1, with D possibly matching TRBD1 (5 bases). V lost 4 bases, J lost 6 bases, and 19 bases lay in between. From germline, CDR1 is SQVTM and CDR2 ANQGSEA. This CDR3 region has 15 residues. CDR3 sequence (DNA): TGCAGCGTTGGCCCTGGGCTCAGGGTGGGCAATGAGCAGTTCTTC. Translation: CSVGPGLRVGNEQFF.

The chain joins TRBV9 to TRBJ2-2; D gene ambiguous. The CDR3 consists of 21 residues. The germline V and J ends were trimmed by 4 bases and 3 bases, with 31 bases remaining between them. Germline assignment: CDR1 SGDLS and CDR2 YYNGEE. The CDR3 protein is CASSLRPLVLRVHPDTGELFF. CDR3 in DNA: TGTGCCAGCAGCCTTCGCCCTCTCGTCCTCCGGGTCCACCCGGACACCGGGGAGCTGTTTTTT. The full variable domain, in which reference TRBV9 and TRBJ2-2 provide the parts outside the CDR3, is DSGVTQTPKHLITATGQRVTLRCSPRSGDLSVYWYQQSLDQGLQFLIQYYNGEERAKGNILERFSAQQFPDLHSELNLSSLELGDSALYFCASSLRPLVLRVHPDTGELFFGEGSRLTVL.

The chain has TRBV18 and TRBJ2-1, with D perhaps TRBD1 or TRBD2 (7 bases each). This CDR3 contains 16 residues. Trimming left V 5 bases short and J 6 bases short, with 20 bases between. Germline V gene sequence: CDR1 KGHSH, CDR2 LQKENI. CDR3 in DNA: TGTGCCAGCTCATCATCTATGGGAGGGACAGTCAATGAGCAGTTCTTC. Amino acid sequence: CASSSSMGGTVNEQFF.

This chain connects TRBV6-1 to TRBJ2-3, with 8 bases matching TRBD2. Germline V gene lookup returns CDR1 MNHNS and CDR2 SASEGT. The CDR3 has 13 residues. J was trimmed by 2 bases and V by 8 bases; bases with no gene match: 3. The chain's CDR3 is CASSLADTDTQYF. CDR3 nucleotide sequence: TGTGCCAGCTCACTAGCGGACACAGATACGCAGTATTTT.

This clone was counted between two and nine times. The chain is built from TRBV29-1 and TRBJ2-2; D may be TRBD2 (6 bases). Germline CDR1 is SQVTM and CDR2 is ANQGSEA. The CDR3 has 16 residues. V was clipped by 4 bases and J by 0 bases, with 15 bases between them. The CDR3, as DNA: TGCAGCGTTGCACGGCCGGAGGGGCCGAACACCGGGGAGCTGTTTTTT. Translated: CSVARPEGPNTGELFF.

The V call is TRBV2, the J call TRBJ2-6, with D unclear. Per the germline V gene, CDR1 is SNHLY and CDR2 is FYNNEI. The V end lost 8 bases, the J end lost 0 bases, and 11 bases lay between the germline ends. CDR3 length: 15 residues. The CDR3 region is CASRLEDSGANVLTF. The CDR3 nucleotides read TGTGCCAGCCGCTTAGAAGACTCTGGGGCCAACGTCCTGACTTTC.

The chain uses TRBV30 and TRBJ2-7, with D possibly called TRBD1 or TRBD2 (5 bases each). Trimming pared 2 bases from V and 3 bases from J, leaving 14 bases between. There are 14 residues in the CDR3. The germline V gene has CDR1 GTSNPN and CDR2 SVGIG (reference sequence). CDR3 DNA sequence: TGTGCCTGGAGTCTTCCCGGGGCCCACTACGAGCAGTACTTC. Its translation: CAWSLPGAHYEQYF.

In this sample, this clone turned up a few times. V usage is TRBV4-3 and J usage is TRBJ2-3; a weak D match, TRBD2 (7 bases). CDR1 and CDR2 (germline): LGHNA, YSLEER. Trimming cost V 5 bases and J 0 bases, with 18 bases left between them. The CDR3 is 17 residues long. The CDR3 coding sequence is TGCGCCAGCAGCTTTTCGGGGGGCCAGCAGAGCACAGATACGCAGTATTTT. It specifies CASSFSGGQQSTDTQYF.

The chain employs TRBV7-9 and TRBJ2-7; D is possibly TRBD1 (5 bases). Deletions cut 5 bases from V and 7 bases from J, with 21 bases between. The CDR3 totals 15 residues. CDR1 is SEHNR and CDR2 is FQNEAQ in the germline V gene (reference sequence). The CDR3 reads CASSPYRLSYVEQYF. In DNA form, the CDR3 reads TGTGCCAGCAGCCCGTACAGGCTCTCGTACGTGGAGCAGTACTTC.

The V gene is TRBV5-6, the J gene TRBJ2-7; D remains ambiguous. This CDR3 comprises 13 residues. The V end was cut by 1 base, the J end by 2 bases, with 7 bases between. The V gene's germline CDR1 is SGHDT and CDR2 YYEEEE. The chain's CDR3 is CASSLNGAYEQYF. As DNA, the CDR3 is TGTGCCAGCAGCTTGAACGGAGCCTACGAGCAGTACTTC.

This clone was seen a few times. The chain has TRBV21-1 and TRBJ2-3; the D call in the table, TRBD1, was not verified against the DNA. TRBV21-1 is given as a pseudogene. The CDR3 is 15 residues long. The CDR3, as DNA: TGTGCCAGCAGCAAACCCAGGCTTGACACGTATACGCAGTATTTT. Amino acid sequence: CASSKPRLDTYTQYF.

The chain employs TRBV30 and TRBJ2-1; 7 nucleotides line up with TRBD1. J was trimmed by 1 base and V by 4 bases; bases with no gene match: 10. The CDR3 is 16 residues long. The germline gives CDR1 GTSNPN, CDR2 SVGIG (reference sequence). The CDR3 sequence: CAWNSDRAGSYNEQFF. CDR3 bases: TGTGCCTGGAATTCTGACAGGGCAGGATCCTACAATGAGCAGTTCTTC.

The genes are TRBV9 and TRBJ2-5, with D hard to call. V was pared by 4 bases and J by 2 bases, with 18 bases between. The CDR3 runs to 16 residues. Germline CDR1 reads SGDLS; CDR2 reads YYNGEE. CDR3 DNA sequence: TGTGCCAGCAGCTCACTCTCCGGTGCCATGCAAGAGACCCAGTACTTC. Amino acid sequence: CASSSLSGAMQETQYF.

This clone has only a few counts. V and J are TRBV29-1 and TRBJ2-5; perhaps TRBD1 as D (7 bases). V was shortened by 7 bases and J by 1 base, with 13 bases between the two germline ends. Germline loops: CDR1 SQVTM, CDR2 ANQGSEA. The CDR3 length is 13 residues. The CDR3 region is CSAAGQFQETQYF. The CDR3 DNA reads TGCAGCGCGGCGGGACAGTTCCAAGAGACCCAGTACTTC.

The chain is built from TRBV5-1 and TRBJ2-1; D ambiguous. The V and J ends lost 5 bases and 5 bases respectively, with 14 bases between them. The V gene's germline CDR1 is SGHRS and CDR2 YFSETQ. The CDR3 consists of 14 residues. The CDR3, as DNA: TGCGCCAGCAGAATCCAGACGGTTAACAATGAGCAGTTCTTC. Its protein product is CASRIQTVNNEQFF.

This clone was counted between two and nine times. The V call is TRBV29-1, the J call TRBJ2-1; D is uncertain. The CDR3 has 12 amino acids. Germline loops: CDR1 SQVTM, CDR2 ANQGSEA. V was shortened by 5 bases and J by 0 bases, with 5 bases between the two germline ends. Here the CDR3 DNA reads TGCAGCGTTCGGAGCTCCTACAATGAGCAGTTCTTC. As protein: CSVRSSYNEQFF.

The chain carries TRBV18 and TRBJ2-1; the match to TRBD2 covers 7 bases. The CDR3 consists of 14 residues. The ends lost 4 bases at V and 5 bases at J; junction bases unmatched: 5. Germline lookup yields CDR1 KGHSH and CDR2 LQKENI. The CDR3 sequence: CASSRKRGDNEQFF. The CDR3 DNA sequence: TGTGCCAGCTCACGAAAGCGGGGAGACAATGAGCAGTTCTTC.

V gene TRBV7-8 combines with J gene TRBJ2-1; the D gene is possibly TRBD2 (6 bases). Between the trimmed V and J ends, which lost 8 bases and 1 base, there was a span of 15 bases. CDR3 length equals 15 residues. From germline, CDR1 is SGHVS and CDR2 FQNEAQ. This CDR3 is CASVRGVGSYNEQFF. The CDR3 DNA reads as TGTGCCAGCGTCCGCGGGGTGGGGTCCTACAATGAGCAGTTCTTC.

The chain joins TRBV5-1 to TRBJ2-5; tentative D call: TRBD2 (5 bases). Germline V gene lookup returns CDR1 SGHRS and CDR2 YFSETQ. The CDR3 covers 13 residues. The V and J ends lost 4 bases and 5 bases respectively, with 12 bases between them. CDR3 in DNA: TGCGCCAGCAGCACGACTAATCAGGAGACCCAGTACTTC. This encodes CASSTTNQETQYF.

In DNA form, the CDR3 reads TGTGCCAGCCTGGGACTAGCGGGGGGAGAAGGAAAGCAGTACTTC. Translating gives CASLGLAGGEGKQYF. The chain combines TRBV2 with TRBJ2-7; 15 bases fit TRBD2. Trimming at V came to 8 bases and at J to 8 bases, leaving 10 bases not matched to a gene. Germline V gene sequence: CDR1 SNHLY, CDR2 FYNNEI. This CDR3 comprises 15 residues.

For this clone: Relative to the germline gene, one junction end is altered; a read error may explain this. The genes are TRBV29-1 and TRBJ2-6; D remains ambiguous. The V gene's germline CDR1 is SQVTM and CDR2 ANQGSEA. CDR3 size: 12 residues. This CDR3 is CSVEEGANVLTF. The CDR3 DNA is TGCAGCGTCGAAGAGGGGGCCAACGTCCTGACTTTC.

The chain employs TRBV29-1 and TRBJ1-1; D ambiguous. Trimming took 0 bases from V and 6 from J, leaving 11 bases between them. The germline CDR1 and CDR2 sequences are SQVTM and ANQGSEA. CDR3 size: 13 residues. The CDR3 loop reads CSVEERARSEAFF. CDR3 coding DNA: TGCAGCGTTGAAGAAAGGGCCAGATCTGAAGCTTTCTTT.

V usage is TRBV28 and J usage is TRBJ1-1; D perhaps matches TRBD1 (5 bases). Per germline, CDR1 MDHEN and CDR2 SYDVKM. Trimming removed 5 bases at V and 6 bases at J, with 13 bases between. This CDR3 has 13 residues. Here the CDR3 DNA reads TGTGCCAGCAGTCCCGGGGGTCGGGCTGAAGCTTTCTTT. Its protein product is CASSPGGRAEAFF.

This clone was detected only once. The chain uses TRBV25-1 and TRBJ2-7; D perhaps matches TRBD2 (6 bases). Germline V gene lookup returns CDR1 MGHDK and CDR2 SYGVNS. Trimming left V 7 bases short and J 7 bases short, with 17 bases between. This CDR3 is 13 amino acids long. CDR3 loop: CASTRHEAGEQYF. The CDR3 DNA reads TGTGCCAGCACCCGCCACGAGGCGGGGGAGCAGTACTTC.

The chain has TRBV7-9 and TRBJ1-1; tentatively, D is TRBD1 (6 bases). Trimming removed 11 bases at V and 2 bases at J, with 18 bases between. The CDR3 is 14 amino acids. The germline V gene encodes CDR1 SEHNR and CDR2 FQNEAQ (reference sequence). The CDR3 loop is CAGTDGQINTEAFF. CDR3 bases: TGTGCCGGAACGGATGGACAGATTAACACTGAAGCTTTCTTT.

This clone occurred a few times. The genes are TRBV7-2 and TRBJ2-1, with 7 nucleotides matching TRBD1. Germline CDR1 reads SGHTA; CDR2 reads FQGNSA. The CDR3 covers 15 residues. The trim removed 3 bases at V and 2 bases at J, leaving 4 bases unmatched. The CDR3 DNA reads as TGTGCCAGCAGCTTCGACAGGGCCCCCTACAATGAGCAGTTCTTC. Its protein product is CASSFDRAPYNEQFF.

This clone turned up a few times. The chain employs TRBV28 and TRBJ2-7; possibly TRBD2 for D (5 bases). Trimming stripped 3 bases from V and 6 bases from J, with 9 bases between. This CDR3 comprises 12 residues. The germline V gene has CDR1 MDHEN and CDR2 SYDVKM. Here the CDR3 reads CASSFPRGEQYF. CDR3 bases: TGTGCCAGCAGTTTCCCTCGGGGCGAGCAGTACTTC.

In this sample, this clone turned up a few times. The rearrangement uses TRBV19 and TRBJ2-1, with 8 nucleotides matching TRBD2. Germline loops: CDR1 LNHDA, CDR2 SQIVND (reference sequence). The CDR3 has 18 amino acids. V gave up 3 bases and J gave up 6 bases; unmatched junction bases: 16. CDR3 nucleotide sequence: TGTGCCAGTAGTATTAGCTCACCGGGACTAGGATCGGGCAATGAGCAGTTCTTC. Translated, it gives CASSISSPGLGSGNEQFF.

This clone turned up a few times. V gene TRBV7-2 combines with J gene TRBJ2-7, with 7 bases identical to TRBD2. The CDR3 spans 15 residues. Germline V gives CDR1 SGHTA, CDR2 FQGNSA. The J segment lost 1 base and the V segment lost 1 base, leaving 4 bases of the junction unmatched. The CDR3 coding sequence is TGTGCCAGCAGCTTAGATCCAGCGGGGTCCTACGAGCAGTACTTC. Protein sequence: CASSLDPAGSYEQYF.

This clone was seen a handful of times. V is TRBV7-9 and J is TRBJ1-1; no clear D gene. Per germline, CDR1 SEHNR and CDR2 FQNEAQ (reference sequence). V lost 2 bases to trimming and J lost 5 bases, with 12 bases between them. This CDR3 is 14 amino acids long. CDR3 protein: CASSLLGRKTEAFF. As DNA, the CDR3 is TGTGCCAGCAGCTTACTGGGAAGAAAGACTGAAGCTTTCTTT.